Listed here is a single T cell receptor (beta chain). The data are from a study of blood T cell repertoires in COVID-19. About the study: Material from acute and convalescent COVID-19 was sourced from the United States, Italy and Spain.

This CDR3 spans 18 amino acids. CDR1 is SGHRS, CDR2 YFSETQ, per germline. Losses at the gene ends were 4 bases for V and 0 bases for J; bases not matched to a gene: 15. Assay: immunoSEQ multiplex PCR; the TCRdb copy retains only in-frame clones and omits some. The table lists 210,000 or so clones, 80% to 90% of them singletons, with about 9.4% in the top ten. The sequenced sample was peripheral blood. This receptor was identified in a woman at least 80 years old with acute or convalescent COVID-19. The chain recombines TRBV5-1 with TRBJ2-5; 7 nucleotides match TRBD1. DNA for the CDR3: TGCGCCAGCAGCGTCCGAGGGGGCCGTGGTTTGGACCAAGAGACCCAGTACTTC. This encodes CASSVRGGRGLDQETQYF.